The rows below give T cell receptor beta chains drawn from one sample of a study of T cells in Graves' hyperthyroidism and ophthalmopathy. In TCRdb, the multiplex PCR reads were re-called with MiXCR into one record per CDR3 protein. In the table there are a few hundred thousand distinct CDR3 sequences, approximately 14% of which are singletons. Sequencing input: blood. Source of these receptors: a woman in her thirties with Graves' hyperthyroidism. CDR3s include the opening cysteine and the closing phenylalanine or tryptophan. D genes are given only for firm matches. Some rows have no size entry. The others give once, few or many, or a class for an expanded clone.

clone size: .
J gene: TRBJ2-3
V gene: TRBV3-1
D gene: TRBD2
CDR3 DNA: TGTGCCAGCAGCCAAGATATCCCTTGGGGTAGCGGGGGGGAGACAGATACGCAGTATTTT
CDR3 protein: CASSQDIPWGSGGETDTQYF

clone size: many
J gene: TRBJ2-7
V gene: TRBV11-2
D gene: TRBD2
CDR3 DNA: TGTGCCAGCAGCCCAGAATTTAGCGGGGCCCCCTACGAGCAGTACTTC
CDR3 protein: CASSPEFSGAPYEQYF

clone size: many
J gene: TRBJ2-1
V gene: TRBV6-6
D gene: .
CDR3 DNA: TGTGCCAGCAGTTACTCGGGGGTATTCGTCCACAATGAGCAGTTCTTC
CDR3 protein: CASSYSGVFVHNEQFF

clone size: many
J gene: TRBJ1-4
V gene: TRBV30
D gene: .
CDR3 DNA: TGTGCCTGGACCCACACATGGGGTAATGAAAAACTGTTTTTT
CDR3 protein: CAWTHTWGNEKLFF

clone size: .
J gene: TRBJ1-1
V gene: TRBV18
D gene: .
CDR3 DNA: TGTGCCAGCTCATCAACGGGGAGGGAGAAGACTGAAGCTTTCTTT
CDR3 protein: CASSSTGREKTEAFF

clone size: many
J gene: TRBJ2-7
V gene: TRBV30
D gene: TRBD2
CDR3 DNA: TGTGCCTCAGTAGCGGGAGGACCCTCCTACGAGCAGTACTTC
CDR3 protein: CASVAGGPSYEQYF

clone size: many
J gene: TRBJ1-1
V gene: TRBV12-3/TRBV12-4
D gene: .
CDR3 DNA: TGTGCCAGCACCATACACGGGCCTACTGAAGCTTTCTTT
CDR3 protein: CASTIHGPTEAFF

clone size: .
J gene: TRBJ2-1
V gene: TRBV5-4
D gene: TRBD1
CDR3 DNA: TGTGCCAGCAGCTTCGGACAGGGAGGCTACAATGAGCAGTTCTTC
CDR3 protein: CASSFGQGGYNEQFF

clone size: .
J gene: TRBJ1-5
V gene: TRBV6-1
D gene: .
CDR3 DNA: TGTGCCAGCGAGGAAGGCAGCCTATACAATCAGCCCCAGCATTTT
CDR3 protein: CASEEGSLYNQPQHF

clone size: many
J gene: TRBJ1-5
V gene: TRBV2
D gene: .
CDR3 DNA: TGTGCCAGCAGTGTGGGGGGGCCCCAGCATTTT
CDR3 protein: CASSVGGPQHF

clone size: few
J gene: TRBJ2-1
V gene: TRBV24-1
D gene: TRBD1
CDR3 DNA: TGTGCCACCAGTGACCGGACAGGGGGCAGCCTCAATGAGCAGTTCTTC
CDR3 protein: CATSDRTGGSLNEQFF

clone size: many
J gene: TRBJ1-1
V gene: TRBV18
D gene: .
CDR3 DNA: TGTGCCAGCCTCCAGCTTTTCATGAACACTGAAGCTTTCTTT
CDR3 protein: CASLQLFMNTEAFF

clone size: many
J gene: TRBJ2-7
V gene: TRBV7-6
D gene: TRBD1
CDR3 DNA: TGTGCCAGCAGCTCCGGACAGGCTACTTCCTACGAGCAGTACTTC
CDR3 protein: CASSSGQATSYEQYF

clone size: many
J gene: TRBJ2-7
V gene: TRBV27
D gene: TRBD2
CDR3 DNA: TGTGCCAGCAGCAAGGGGACTAGCGGGTACGAGCAGTACTTC
CDR3 protein: CASSKGTSGYEQYF

clone size: few
J gene: TRBJ2-1
V gene: TRBV10-3
D gene: TRBD2
CDR3 DNA: TGTGCCATCAGCGGGACTAGCGGGAGGAGGAGCTCCTACAATGAGCAGTTCTTC
CDR3 protein: CAISGTSGRRSSYNEQFF

clone size: many
J gene: TRBJ2-1
V gene: TRBV6-1
D gene: TRBD1
CDR3 DNA: TGTGCCAGCAGTGTACAGCCCCCGGGACAGGAAAGAAACAATGAGCAGTTCTTC
CDR3 protein: CASSVQPPGQERNNEQFF

clone size: .
J gene: TRBJ1-1
V gene: TRBV5-5
D gene: .
CDR3 DNA: TGTGCCAGCAGCGCCACAGGGACGACTGAAGCTTTCTTT
CDR3 protein: CASSATGTTEAFF

clone size: .
J gene: TRBJ2-2
V gene: TRBV4-2
D gene: .
CDR3 DNA: TGTGCCAGCAGCCAAGAGGGGGCAGGGGGGACCGGGGAGCTGTTTTTT
CDR3 protein: CASSQEGAGGTGELFF

clone size: few
J gene: TRBJ1-1
V gene: TRBV20-1
D gene: TRBD1
CDR3 DNA: TGCAGTGCCAGACAGGGTAGTTGGACTGAAGCTTTCTTT
CDR3 protein: CSARQGSWTEAFF

clone size: once
J gene: TRBJ2-2
V gene: TRBV6-9
D gene: .
CDR3 DNA: TGTGCCAGCAGTTACAGGGCTCCGAACACCGGGGAGCTGTTTTTT
CDR3 protein: CASSYRAPNTGELFF

clone size: many
J gene: TRBJ2-1
V gene: TRBV11-2
D gene: TRBD2
CDR3 DNA: TGTGCCAGCAGCTGGAGGACTAGCGGCAATGAGCAGTTCTTC
CDR3 protein: CASSWRTSGNEQFF

clone size: many
J gene: TRBJ2-1
V gene: TRBV28
D gene: TRBD1
CDR3 DNA: TGTGCCAGCAGTTCGCGACAGGGTGGGGATGAGCAGTTCTTC
CDR3 protein: CASSSRQGGDEQFF

clone size: .
J gene: TRBJ2-7
V gene: TRBV6-5
D gene: .
CDR3 DNA: TGTGCCAGCAGTTACTCGAGTGCCATAGGGGCCTACGAGCAGTACTTC
CDR3 protein: CASSYSSAIGAYEQYF

clone size: many
J gene: TRBJ2-1
V gene: TRBV11-2
D gene: .
CDR3 DNA: TGTGCCAGCAGCTTGTCTGGACAGCAGTTCTTC
CDR3 protein: CASSLSGQQFF

clone size: .
J gene: TRBJ1-2
V gene: TRBV28
D gene: TRBD1
CDR3 DNA: TGTGCCAGCAGTCCGACGGACAGGGAATATGGCTACACCTTC
CDR3 protein: CASSPTDREYGYTF

clone size: many
J gene: TRBJ2-2
V gene: TRBV29-1
D gene: .
CDR3 DNA: TGCAGCGTTGACGATGTGCAGACCGGGGAGCTGTTTTTT
CDR3 protein: CSVDDVQTGELFF

clone size: .
J gene: TRBJ2-7
V gene: TRBV7-2
D gene: TRBD1
CDR3 DNA: TGTGCCAGCAGACCTTCAGGGGGCGCCTACGAGCAGTACTTC
CDR3 protein: CASRPSGGAYEQYF

clone size: .
J gene: TRBJ2-5
V gene: TRBV4-3
D gene: .
CDR3 DNA: TGCGCCAGCAGCCAAGATATCGGGACCCAAGAGACCCAGTACTTC
CDR3 protein: CASSQDIGTQETQYF

clone size: many
J gene: TRBJ1-1
V gene: TRBV7-2
D gene: .
CDR3 DNA: TGTGCCAGCAGCTCGGATGGGGAAGCTTTCTTT
CDR3 protein: CASSSDGEAFF

clone size: few
J gene: TRBJ1-5
V gene: TRBV7-2
D gene: .
CDR3 DNA: TGTGCCAGCAGCTCAGCCAGCACGGATTATAGCAATCAGCCCCAGCATTTT
CDR3 protein: CASSSASTDYSNQPQHF

clone size: few
J gene: TRBJ2-1
V gene: TRBV24-1
D gene: .
CDR3 DNA: TGTGCCACCAGTGATGCCCGGACTACCAATGAGCAGTTCTTC
CDR3 protein: CATSDARTTNEQFF

clone size: few
J gene: TRBJ2-1
V gene: TRBV20-1
D gene: .
CDR3 DNA: TGCAGTGCTAGAGATTCGCGAGAGCGGAGCTCCTACAATGAGCAGTTCTTC
CDR3 protein: CSARDSRERSSYNEQFF

clone size: .
J gene: TRBJ2-3
V gene: TRBV4-1
D gene: .
CDR3 DNA: TGCGCCAGCAGCCAAGATGTTAACACAGATACGCAGTATTTT
CDR3 protein: CASSQDVNTDTQYF

clone size: many
J gene: TRBJ2-7
V gene: TRBV6-1
D gene: .
CDR3 DNA: TGTGCCAGCAGCCGGGGTTACTCCTACGAGCAGTACTTC
CDR3 protein: CASSRGYSYEQYF

clone size: .
J gene: TRBJ2-7
V gene: TRBV7-9
D gene: .
CDR3 DNA: TGTGCCAGCAGCCTACGGGACAAGGAACCAGCGCAGTACTTC
CDR3 protein: CASSLRDKEPAQYF

clone size: .
J gene: TRBJ1-6
V gene: TRBV6-5
D gene: .
CDR3 DNA: TGTGCCAGCAGTTACGGTCCTCGGCAGGTCACGTCACCCCTCCACTTT
CDR3 protein: CASSYGPRQVTSPLHF

clone size: few
J gene: TRBJ2-1
V gene: TRBV19
D gene: .
CDR3 DNA: TGTGCCAGTAGTAGTGTGTGGCGATACAATGAGCAGTTCTTC
CDR3 protein: CASSSVWRYNEQFF

clone size: .
J gene: TRBJ2-7
V gene: TRBV18
D gene: .
CDR3 DNA: TGTGCCAGCTCACCCCAGACAGCTACTTCCTACGAGCAGTACTTC
CDR3 protein: CASSPQTATSYEQYF

clone size: .
J gene: TRBJ2-7
V gene: TRBV20-1
D gene: TRBD2
CDR3 DNA: TGCAGTGCTAGAGATGGGGGGGACCCCTACGAGCAGTACTTC
CDR3 protein: CSARDGGDPYEQYF

clone size: many
J gene: TRBJ2-2
V gene: TRBV20-1
D gene: .
CDR3 DNA: TGCAGTGCTAGATTGGGGCAGGGTGCCGGGGAGCTGTTTTTT
CDR3 protein: CSARLGQGAGELFF

clone size: .
J gene: TRBJ2-1
V gene: TRBV11-2
D gene: TRBD2
CDR3 DNA: TGTGCCAGCAGGGGGGGAGGAAGCGGGAGGGCCTCGTACAATGAGCAGTTCTTC
CDR3 protein: CASRGGGSGRASYNEQFF

clone size: .
J gene: TRBJ1-5
V gene: TRBV27
D gene: TRBD1
CDR3 DNA: TGTGCCAGCAGCTCGGGGACAGACCGCAATCAGCCCCAGCATTTT
CDR3 protein: CASSSGTDRNQPQHF

clone size: few
J gene: TRBJ2-2
V gene: TRBV14
D gene: TRBD1
CDR3 DNA: TGTGCCAGCAGCAGACAGGGGGCGCAGACCGGGGAGCTGTTTTTT
CDR3 protein: CASSRQGAQTGELFF

clone size: .
J gene: TRBJ2-1
V gene: TRBV19
D gene: .
CDR3 DNA: TGTGCCAGTAGTGTCCTTTTTGGCAGGGACAATGAGCAGTTCTTC
CDR3 protein: CASSVLFGRDNEQFF

clone size: many
J gene: TRBJ2-3
V gene: TRBV7-2
D gene: .
CDR3 DNA: TGTGCCAGCAGGAAACAGGGCCGGGAGGTCGGGACAGATACGCAGTATTTT
CDR3 protein: CASRKQGREVGTDTQYF

clone size: many
J gene: TRBJ2-1
V gene: TRBV7-3
D gene: .
CDR3 DNA: TGTGCCAGCAGGGGAATCGGTAATGAGCAGTTCTTC
CDR3 protein: CASRGIGNEQFF

clone size: few
J gene: TRBJ1-5
V gene: TRBV10-3
D gene: TRBD1
CDR3 DNA: TGTGCCATCAGTGAGTCGGGACAGCTATCGGACACACGCCAGCCCCAGCATTTT
CDR3 protein: CAISESGQLSDTRQPQHF

clone size: few
J gene: TRBJ1-5
V gene: TRBV27
D gene: .
CDR3 DNA: TGTGCCAGCAGTTTTCGGGGGGCGGACAATCAGCCCCAGCATTTT
CDR3 protein: CASSFRGADNQPQHF

clone size: few
J gene: TRBJ2-1
V gene: TRBV28
D gene: TRBD1
CDR3 DNA: TGTGCCAGCAGTCCGGACAGGGGGAAGAACAATGAGCAGTTCTTC
CDR3 protein: CASSPDRGKNNEQFF

clone size: many
J gene: TRBJ2-7
V gene: TRBV18
D gene: .
CDR3 DNA: TGTGCCAGCTCAACCCAGGGCGGTAATACCTACGAGCAGTACTTC
CDR3 protein: CASSTQGGNTYEQYF

clone size: few
J gene: TRBJ2-5
V gene: TRBV10-3
D gene: .
CDR3 DNA: TGTGCCATCAGCACGGGACAACAAGAGACCCAGTACTTC
CDR3 protein: CAISTGQQETQYF

clone size: many
J gene: TRBJ2-5
V gene: TRBV11-2
D gene: .
CDR3 DNA: TGTGCCAGCAGCCACATCGGGGGTAGTGTTTGGGAGACCCAGTACTTC
CDR3 protein: CASSHIGGSVWETQYF

clone size: few
J gene: TRBJ2-7
V gene: TRBV2
D gene: TRBD1
CDR3 DNA: TGTGCCAGCAACTCCCGGGACAGGGGAGGCGAGCAGTACTTC
CDR3 protein: CASNSRDRGGEQYF